These T cell receptor beta chains were read from a single sample in a study of T cell responses to AZD1222 COVID-19 vaccine. TCRdb keeps only in-frame clones here, not all; method: immunoSEQ multiplex PCR. The sample has about 130,000 clones, 90% seen once. The sequences come from peripheral blood, collected on day 0 of MenACWY control vaccination. Source of these receptors: an adult in good health. The CDR3 runs from the conserved cysteine through the conserved F or W. A D gene is named only where the DNA matches it firmly. Clone size is stated in some rows and not others, as once, few, many or a class when expanded.

j_gene	abundance	d_gene	len	v_gene	CDR3nt	CDR3aa
TRBJ2-2	once	NA	13	TRBV19	TGTGCCAGTAGTATCATGGGTCACGGGGAGCTGTTTTTT	CASSIMGHGELFF
TRBJ1-2	NA	NA	14	TRBV28	TGTGCCAGCAGTTTAAAGGGGAGGTACTATGGCTACACCTTC	CASSLKGRYYGYTF
TRBJ2-1	NA	NA	15	TRBV3-1/TRBV3-2	TGTGCCAGCAGCCCCAGAGTGGGCTCCTACAATGAGCAGTTCTTC	CASSPRVGSYNEQFF
TRBJ2-5	NA	NA	13	TRBV3-1/TRBV3-2	TGTGCCAGCAGACGCCGGGAGCGGGAGACCCAGTACTTC	CASRRRERETQYF
TRBJ2-7	NA	NA	12	TRBV28	TGTGCCAGCAGGGGGGAAGCCTACGAGCAGTACTTC	CASRGEAYEQYF
TRBJ2-1	NA	NA	16	TRBV7-9	TGTGCCAGCAGCTTCCCATTCGGAAGGTCCTACAATGAGCAGTTCTTC	CASSFPFGRSYNEQFF
TRBJ2-7	once	NA	14	TRBV3-1/TRBV3-2	TGTGCCAGCAGCCCGACAGGCATTCCCTACGAGCAGTACTTC	CASSPTGIPYEQYF
TRBJ2-7	NA	TRBD1	14	TRBV7-2	TGTGCCAGCAGCACTCGGACAGGGGCCTACGAGCAGTACTTC	CASSTRTGAYEQYF
TRBJ1-2	NA	NA	11	TRBV12-3/TRBV12-4	TGTGCCAGCAGTTTAGGGCTCGGCTACACCTTC	CASSLGLGYTF
TRBJ1-1	NA	NA	14	TRBV5-1	TGCGCCAGCAGCTTGGGACAGAGGGACACTGAAGCTTTCTTT	CASSLGQRDTEAFF
TRBJ2-5	once	TRBD2	15	TRBV7-2	TGTGCCAGCAGCTGGACTAGCGGGGGCCAAGAGACCCAGTACTTC	CASSWTSGGQETQYF
TRBJ1-2	NA	NA	13	TRBV18	TGTGCCAGCTCACAGGACTTGTACTATGGCTACACCTTC	CASSQDLYYGYTF
TRBJ2-1	NA	TRBD1	14	TRBV11-2	TGTGCCAGCAGCCCAGGACAGGCTCGGAATGAGCAGTTCTTC	CASSPGQARNEQFF
TRBJ1-5	NA	NA	14	TRBV29-1	TGCAGCGTCCAGGAGGGACTTAGCAATCAGCCCCAGCATTTT	CSVQEGLSNQPQHF
TRBJ1-4	once	NA	17	TRBV3-1/TRBV3-2	TGTGCCAGCAGCCAAAATCGATACGGGGTGGGCCTTGAAAAACTGTTTTTT	CASSQNRYGVGLEKLFF
TRBJ2-1	NA	NA	13	TRBV7-8	TGTGCCAGCAGCTTAAAGGGTTACAATGAGCAGTTCTTC	CASSLKGYNEQFF
TRBJ2-1	NA	TRBD2	18	TRBV5-4	TGTGCCAGCAGCTTGGGACTAGCGGGGGGCTTTACCTACAATGAGCAGTTCTTC	CASSLGLAGGFTYNEQFF
TRBJ2-5	NA	NA	15	TRBV29-1	TGCAGCGTTGGAGTTCACAGGGACCCCACAGAGACCCAGTACTTC	CSVGVHRDPTETQYF
TRBJ2-3	NA	TRBD2	16	TRBV27	TGTGCCAGCAGTATAACTAGCGGGGGGGGCACAGATACGCAGTATTTT	CASSITSGGGTDTQYF
TRBJ2-3	NA	NA	15	TRBV5-1	TGCGCCAGCAGCTTGGATTGGGGAAGCACAGATACGCAGTATTTT	CASSLDWGSTDTQYF
TRBJ2-5	NA	NA	12	TRBV6-2/TRBV6-3	TGTGCCAGCAGTTACAGGCAAGAGACCCAGTACTTC	CASSYRQETQYF
TRBJ1-2	NA	NA	13	TRBV2	TGTGCCAGCAGTGGTGCGTGGACAGATGGCTACACCTTC	CASSGAWTDGYTF
TRBJ1-1	NA	NA	14	TRBV6-6	TGTGCCAGCAGTTACTCTACCCAGGGCACTGAAGCTTTCTTT	CASSYSTQGTEAFF
TRBJ2-1	NA	NA	14	TRBV27	TGTGCCAGCAGTTTGGGCCTAGCGCTCAATGAGCAGTTCTTC	CASSLGLALNEQFF
TRBJ1-5	NA	NA	14	TRBV28	TGTGCCAGCAGTTTAGCACAGGTCCATCAGCCCCAGCATTTT	CASSLAQVHQPQHF